Listed below are T cell receptor beta chains from one sample, sequenced in a study of cytomegalovirus exposure and HLA in healthy donors. Method: immunoSEQ multiplex PCR; TCRdb's copy keeps in-frame clones and lacks some. The sample has under 130,000 clones, around three quarters seen once. Sequenced sample: PBMCs. The receptors originated from a man aged 45-60 years in good health and CMV-seropositive. Both conserved end residues are part of each CDR3. D genes are given only for firm matches. A clone size is listed for some rows: how often the clone was seen (once, few, many), or a class if it is expanded.

j_gene: TRBJ1-4
abundance: .
d_gene: TRBD1
v_gene: TRBV27
CDR3aa: CASSRTGLNEKLFF
CDR3nt: TGTGCCAGCAGCCGGACAGGGCTAAATGAAAAACTGTTTTTT

j_gene: TRBJ1-4
abundance: .
d_gene: TRBD1
v_gene: TRBV5-1
CDR3aa: CASSLEGQGTNEKLFF
CDR3nt: TGCGCCAGCAGCTTGGAAGGACAGGGAACTAATGAAAAACTGTTTTTT

j_gene: TRBJ2-3
abundance: .
d_gene: TRBD1
v_gene: TRBV11-1
CDR3aa: CASSTRDRAGTDTQYF
CDR3nt: TGTGCCAGCAGCACCCGGGACAGGGCGGGGACAGATACGCAGTATTTT

j_gene: TRBJ2-2
abundance: .
d_gene: .
v_gene: TRBV9
CDR3aa: CASAGAGELFF
CDR3nt: TGTGCCTCAGCAGGGGCCGGGGAGCTGTTTTTT

j_gene: TRBJ2-7
abundance: few
d_gene: TRBD2
v_gene: TRBV7-9
CDR3aa: CASSYPSSGSTDQYEQYF
CDR3nt: TGTGCCAGCAGCTACCCCTCCAGCGGGAGTACCGATCAGTACGAGCAGTACTTC

j_gene: TRBJ2-2
abundance: .
d_gene: TRBD1
v_gene: TRBV6-6
CDR3aa: CASSPTGAAGELFF
CDR3nt: TGTGCCAGCAGCCCCACAGGGGCGGCCGGGGAGCTGTTTTTT

j_gene: TRBJ1-2
abundance: .
d_gene: .
v_gene: TRBV30
CDR3aa: CASSGTQTNYGYTF
CDR3nt: TGTGCCTCTTCGGGGACACAGACTAACTATGGCTACACCTTC

j_gene: TRBJ1-5
abundance: .
d_gene: TRBD1
v_gene: TRBV6-1
CDR3aa: CASSAGQGAGYSNQPQHF
CDR3nt: TGTGCCAGCAGTGCGGGGCAGGGGGCCGGTTATAGCAATCAGCCCCAGCATTTT

j_gene: TRBJ2-1
abundance: .
d_gene: TRBD2
v_gene: TRBV4-2
CDR3aa: CASSPTSGTYNEQFF
CDR3nt: TGTGCCAGCAGCCCGACTAGCGGGACTTACAATGAGCAGTTCTTC

j_gene: TRBJ1-1
abundance: .
d_gene: TRBD1
v_gene: TRBV29-1
CDR3aa: CSVTGGALNTEAFF
CDR3nt: TGCAGCGTTACAGGGGGCGCCTTGAACACTGAAGCTTTCTTT

j_gene: TRBJ1-4
abundance: .
d_gene: TRBD1
v_gene: TRBV6-5
CDR3aa: CASSYSGQGEKLFF
CDR3nt: TGTGCCAGCAGTTACTCCGGACAGGGGGAAAAACTGTTTTTT

j_gene: TRBJ2-7
abundance: .
d_gene: TRBD1
v_gene: TRBV28
CDR3aa: CASSLAGGLDEQYF
CDR3nt: TGTGCCAGCAGTCTCGCAGGGGGCTTGGACGAGCAGTACTTC

j_gene: TRBJ2-1
abundance: few
d_gene: TRBD2
v_gene: TRBV7-2
CDR3aa: CASSLYVVAGGKYNEQFF
CDR3nt: TGTGCCAGCAGCCTATACGTGGTAGCGGGAGGTAAATACAATGAGCAGTTCTTC

j_gene: TRBJ1-5
abundance: .
d_gene: TRBD1
v_gene: TRBV18
CDR3aa: CASSPTQTGGNQPQHF
CDR3nt: TGTGCCAGCTCACCTACTCAGACAGGGGGCAATCAGCCCCAGCATTTT

j_gene: TRBJ1-2
abundance: .
d_gene: .
v_gene: TRBV4-2
CDR3aa: CASSQGGGVSYGYTF
CDR3nt: TGTGCCAGCAGCCAGGGCGGGGGAGTCTCCTATGGCTACACCTTC

j_gene: TRBJ2-1
abundance: .
d_gene: TRBD2
v_gene: TRBV5-4
CDR3aa: CASSPGGVAGEQFF
CDR3nt: TGTGCCAGCAGCCCTGGTGGGGTAGCGGGTGAGCAGTTCTTC